The clone carrying this TCR beta chain appeared many times. The antigen is undetermined. This sample was included in a study of blood T cells in healthy people across ages. Points from the study as a whole: The percentage of naive T cells correlated strongly with TCR beta diversity. Diversity of TCR beta per million T cells declined in a roughly linear way with age.

V was shortened by 8 bases and J by 4 bases, with 9 bases between the two germline ends. CDR1 KGHSH and CDR2 LQKENI come from the germline V gene. This CDR3 is 13 amino acids long. A J-beta primer mix and a sample-barcoded 5' primer were used in a second PCR of roughly 7 to 12 cycles. With 12 random nucleotides, a template-switch adaptor tagged each individual cDNA molecule. TCRdb used MiXCR to reprocess the 5' RACE reads, holding one entry per CDR3 protein. The sample includes hundreds of thousands of distinct CDR3 sequences, roughly 31% of them seen just once. A minimum of 5.5 micrograms of total RNA was extracted per sample.

The sample taken for sequencing was blood. The chain is built from TRBV18 and TRBJ2-6; D gene unclear. The receptor was isolated from a woman older than 75 in good health. The CDR3 DNA is TGTGCCAGCAGCCCACGCGGGGCCAACGTCCTGACTTTC. It encodes CASSPRGANVLTF. Full variable domain (outside the CDR3, taken from reference TRBV18 and TRBJ2-6): NAGVMQNPRHLVRRRGQEARLRCSPMKGHSHVYWYRQLPEEGLKFMVYLQKENIIDESGMPKERFSAEFPKEGPSILRIQQVVRGDSAAYFCASSPRGANVLTFGAGSRLTVL.